The rows below give T cell receptor beta chains drawn from one sample of a study of HIV-infected patients and healthy controls. TCRdb re-derived calls from the 5' RACE reads in MiXCR, one entry per CDR3 protein. In the table there are some 20,000 distinct CDR3 sequences, approximately 18% of which are singletons. The specimen was CD8+ T cells from blood. Receptor source: a human donor in good health. The conserved cysteine and the conserved F or W are not part of the CDR3 here. The D gene is left open where the match is weak.

cdr3_aa v_call d_call cdr3_length
ASSRPGGYEQY TRBV4-1 TRBD1 11
ASSEYRGSTDTQY TRBV25-1 - 13
ASRGLKNYGYT TRBV6-5 - 11
ASSARTSGSADTQY TRBV9 TRBD2 14
ASSQGLAGELEQF TRBV13 TRBD2 13
ASSLGGGPGTGELF TRBV12-3/TRBV12-4 - 14
ASSLGTGPYEQY TRBV5-5 - 12
ASSSGFTYEQY TRBV6-5 - 11
ASSPGFVIYEQY TRBV7-2 - 12
ASSLGVAAEAF TRBV11-2 - 11
ASSVGGGKNIQY TRBV10-2 - 12
ASSFSGTSRDTQY TRBV7-6 - 13
ASSILAGELDTQY TRBV19 TRBD2 13
AISGLAGGSGDTQY TRBV10-3 TRBD2 14
ASSVTGLDSGANVLT TRBV7-9 TRBD1 15
ASSPVEGGQGNYGYT TRBV4-1 TRBD1 15
ASSLLAASNQPQH TRBV7-2 - 13
ASSLAPLGGNTEAF TRBV13 - 14
ASSRTGFEKLF TRBV14 TRBD1 11
ASSSLYGYT TRBV3-1 - 9
ASSLGTLGASPLH TRBV5-4 - 13
ASSYSFGTGSNNEQF TRBV6-5 TRBD1 15
ASSPGQGVHEQY TRBV12-3/TRBV12-4 TRBD1 12
SARGTSGSVPDTQY TRBV20-1 TRBD2 14
ASSIGRDGDTQY TRBV19 - 12
ASSGAQTSTDTQY TRBV9 - 13
ASSYLGGGKETQY TRBV6-5 - 13
ASSLRSSSPQHMEQF TRBV11-2 - 15
ASTAQSTDTQY TRBV19 - 11
ASSLSTGSGEQY TRBV7-8 - 12
ASSDGTGFNQPQH TRBV10-2 TRBD1 13
ASSSWGTGPAF TRBV7-9 TRBD1 11
ASSILGGQRYGYT TRBV6-2/TRBV6-3 - 13